The clone carrying this T cell receptor (beta chain) was detected a few times. This specimen comes from a study of spatial heterogeneity in lung cancer. Time point noted: sample taken at primary tumor resection. Frozen PBMC, nontumor lung or tumor provided whole RNA, which was sequenced unsorted. From germline, CDR1 is SGHTA and CDR2 FQGNSA. V shed 3 bases and J shed 9 bases, with 9 bases lying between them. The CDR3 length is 12 residues. MiXCR, run by TCRdb on the 5' RACE reads, gives a single entry per CDR3 protein. This sample has roughly 36,000 distinct CDR3 sequences, with about 5.8% found just once.

The receptor's source is a male donor with early-stage non-small cell lung cancer. The sample here was PBMCs, taken at surgery. This chain links TRBV7-2 with TRBJ1-5; D not certain. The CDR3 is CASSFYKGPQHF. As DNA, the CDR3 is TGTGCCAGCAGCTTCTACAAGGGGCCCCAGCATTTT.